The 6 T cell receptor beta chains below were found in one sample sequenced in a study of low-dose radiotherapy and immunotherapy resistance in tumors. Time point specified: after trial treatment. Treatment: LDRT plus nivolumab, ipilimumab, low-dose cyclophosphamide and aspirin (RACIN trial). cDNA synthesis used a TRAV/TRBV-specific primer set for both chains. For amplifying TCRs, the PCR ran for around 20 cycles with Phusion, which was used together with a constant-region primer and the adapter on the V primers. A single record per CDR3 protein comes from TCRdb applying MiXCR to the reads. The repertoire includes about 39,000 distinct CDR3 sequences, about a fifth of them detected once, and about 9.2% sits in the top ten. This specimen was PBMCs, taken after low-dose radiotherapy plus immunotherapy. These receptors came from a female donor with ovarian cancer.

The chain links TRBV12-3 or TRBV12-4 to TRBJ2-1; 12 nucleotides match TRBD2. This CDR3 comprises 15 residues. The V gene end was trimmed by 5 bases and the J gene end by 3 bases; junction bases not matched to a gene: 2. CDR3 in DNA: TGTGCCAGCAGTGGACTAGCGGGAAGCTACAATGAGCAGTTCTTC. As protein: CASSGLAGSYNEQFF.

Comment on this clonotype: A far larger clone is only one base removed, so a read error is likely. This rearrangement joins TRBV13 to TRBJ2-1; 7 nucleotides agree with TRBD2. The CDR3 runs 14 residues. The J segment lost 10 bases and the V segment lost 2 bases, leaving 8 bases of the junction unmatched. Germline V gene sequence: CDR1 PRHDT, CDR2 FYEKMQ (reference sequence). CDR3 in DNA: TGTGCCAGCAGCTTACGCGGGAGTAGGTACGAGCAGTTCTTC. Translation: CASSLRGSRYEQFF.

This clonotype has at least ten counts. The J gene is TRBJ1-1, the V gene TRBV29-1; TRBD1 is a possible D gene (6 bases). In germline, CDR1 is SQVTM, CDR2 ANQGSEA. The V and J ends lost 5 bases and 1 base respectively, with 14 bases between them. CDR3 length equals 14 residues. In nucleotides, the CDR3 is TGCAGCGTTCCCCTGCAGGGGTCGAACACTGAAGCTTTCTTT. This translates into CSVPLQGSNTEAFF.

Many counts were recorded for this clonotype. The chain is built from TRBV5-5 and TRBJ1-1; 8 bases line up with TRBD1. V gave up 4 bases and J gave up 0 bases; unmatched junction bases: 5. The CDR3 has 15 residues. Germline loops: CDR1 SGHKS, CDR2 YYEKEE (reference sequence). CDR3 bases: TGTGCCAGCAGCAAAAGGACAGGGTTGAACACTGAAGCTTTCTTT. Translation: CASSKRTGLNTEAFF.

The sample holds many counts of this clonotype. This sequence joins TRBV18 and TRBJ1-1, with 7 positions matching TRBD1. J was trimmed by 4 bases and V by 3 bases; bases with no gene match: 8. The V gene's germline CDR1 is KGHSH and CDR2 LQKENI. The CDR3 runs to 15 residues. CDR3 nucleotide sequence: TGTGCCAGCTCACCTGGGGGACAGTTGCGCACTGAAGCTTTCTTT. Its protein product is CASSPGGQLRTEAFF. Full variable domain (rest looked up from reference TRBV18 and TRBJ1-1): NAGVMQNPRHLVRRRGQEARLRCSPMKGHSHVYWYRQLPEEGLKFMVYLQKENIIDESGMPKERFSAEFPKEGPSILRIQQVVRGDSAAYFCASSPGGQLRTEAFFGQGTRLTVV.

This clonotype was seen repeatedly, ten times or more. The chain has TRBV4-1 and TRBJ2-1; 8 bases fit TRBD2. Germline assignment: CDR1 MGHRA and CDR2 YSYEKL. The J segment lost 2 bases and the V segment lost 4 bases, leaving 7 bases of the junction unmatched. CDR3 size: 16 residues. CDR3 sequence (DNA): TGCGCCAGCAGCCGCACTAGCGGACCCACCTACAATGAGCAGTTCTTC. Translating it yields CASSRTSGPTYNEQFF.